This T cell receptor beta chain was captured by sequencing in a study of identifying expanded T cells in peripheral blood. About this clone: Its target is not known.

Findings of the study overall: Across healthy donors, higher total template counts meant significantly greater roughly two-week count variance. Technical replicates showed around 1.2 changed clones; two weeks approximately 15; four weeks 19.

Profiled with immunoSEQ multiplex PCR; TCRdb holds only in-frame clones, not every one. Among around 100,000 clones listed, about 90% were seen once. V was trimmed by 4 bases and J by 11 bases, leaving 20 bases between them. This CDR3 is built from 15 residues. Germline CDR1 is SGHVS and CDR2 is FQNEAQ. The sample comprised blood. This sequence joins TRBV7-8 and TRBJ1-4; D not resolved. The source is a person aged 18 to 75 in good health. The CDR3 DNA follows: TGTGCCAGCAGCTCCCGCACCCCGATAAGCGGTAAACTGTTTTTT. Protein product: CASSSRTPISGKLFF.